This entry lists 14 T cell receptor beta chains sequenced from one sample in a study of OX40 agonist ivuxolimab in advanced cancers. This table comes from immunoSEQ multiplex PCR, and its TCRdb copy is limited to in-frame clones, with some not included. The profile shows approximately 22,000 clones, 75% to 90% of them singletons. The specimen comprised CD4+ or CD8+ T cells sorted from blood, sampled in a trial of the OX40 agonist ivuxolimab. All receptors derive from an adult with an advanced solid tumor such as melanoma, head and neck, liver or kidney cancer.

The gene calls are TRBV27 and TRBJ2-3; 13 nucleotides match TRBD2. Germline CDR1 and CDR2: MNHEY and SMNVEV (reference sequence). CDR3 length: 18 amino acids. J lost 4 bases, V lost 4 bases, and 11 bases had no gene match. CDR3 nucleotide sequence: TGTGCCAGCAGTTCTTTACTAGCGGGGGGGCCGGTTCCAGATACGCAGTATTTT. Its translation is CASSSLLAGGPVPDTQYF.

V is TRBV7-9 and J is TRBJ2-7; D may be TRBD1 (5 bases). The CDR3 covers 16 residues. Deletions cut 3 bases from V and 3 bases from J, with 18 bases between. CDR1 is SEHNR, CDR2 FQNEAQ, per germline (reference sequence). CDR3 region: CASSLLGVPRDYEQYF. CDR3 nucleotide sequence: TGTGCCAGCAGCTTGTTAGGGGTCCCAAGGGACTACGAGCAGTACTTC.

This chain links TRBV2 with TRBJ1-6; 7 bases line up with TRBD1. This CDR3 contains 16 residues. The ends lost 6 bases at V and 4 bases at J; junction bases unmatched: 9. Germline lookup yields CDR1 SNHLY and CDR2 FYNNEI. CDR3 DNA sequence: TGTGCCAGCAGGCGCCGGGACAGTTGGTATAATTCACCCCTCCACTTT. Translating it yields CASRRRDSWYNSPLHF.

V gene TRBV7-6 combines with J gene TRBJ2-3; 7 bases agree with TRBD2. Germline V gene data show CDR1 as SGHVS and CDR2 as FNYEAQ. CDR3 length equals 16 residues. J lost 2 bases, V lost 6 bases, and 11 bases had no gene match. CDR3 DNA: TGTGCCAGCAGGCCTCGGGGGGAAGGGGACACAGATACGCAGTATTTT. Protein: CASRPRGEGDTDTQYF.

V usage is TRBV27 and J usage is TRBJ2-4; D may be TRBD1 (5 bases). CDR3 length equals 12 residues. V was pared by 6 bases and J by 6 bases, with 9 bases between. The V gene's germline CDR1 is MNHEY and CDR2 SMNVEV (reference sequence). As DNA, the CDR3 is TGTGCCAGCAGAGGCCAGGGAAACATTCAGTACTTC. Amino acid sequence: CASRGQGNIQYF.

This chain uses TRBV4-1 with TRBJ2-1, with D uncertain. The length of the CDR3 is 11 residues. The V gene lost 3 bases and the J gene lost 9 bases, with 6 bases spanning the gap. Germline CDR1 reads MGHRA; CDR2 reads YSYEKL. CDR3: CASSHRAEQFF. CDR3 sequence (DNA): TGCGCCAGCAGCCACCGGGCTGAGCAGTTCTTC.

J is TRBJ1-4 and V is TRBV18; 9 bases match TRBD1. CDR3 length equals 15 residues. J was trimmed by 8 bases and V by 4 bases; bases with no gene match: 8. Germline V lookup: CDR1 KGHSH, CDR2 LQKENI. The CDR3 sequence is CASSRNRDRDEKLFF. The CDR3 DNA follows: TGTGCCAGCTCACGTAATAGGGACAGGGACGAAAAACTGTTTTTT. The full variable domain, in which reference TRBV18 and TRBJ1-4 provide the parts outside the CDR3, is NAGVMQNPRHLVRRRGQEARLRCSPMKGHSHVYWYRQLPEEGLKFMVYLQKENIIDESGMPKERFSAEFPKEGPSILRIQQVVRGDSAAYFCASSRNRDRDEKLFFGSGTQLSVL.

In its sample, this clone was seen a few times. The chain has TRBV5-1 and TRBJ2-5; 9 bases agree with TRBD2. Germline V CDR1 and CDR2: SGHRS, YFSETQ. The CDR3 is made up of 16 amino acids. Trimming removed 0 bases from V and 3 bases from J; junction bases left unmatched: 6. CDR3 in amino acids: CASSLEAGGRKETQYF. In DNA form, the CDR3 reads TGCGCCAGCAGCTTGGAAGCGGGGGGTCGCAAAGAGACCCAGTACTTC.

The V and J genes are TRBV27 and TRBJ1-2, with 7 positions matching TRBD1. Germline loops: CDR1 MNHEY, CDR2 SMNVEV (reference sequence). V gave up 3 bases and J gave up 3 bases; unmatched junction bases: 7. The CDR3 is 15 amino acids. CDR3 in amino acids: CASSFLQGGDYGYTF. CDR3 DNA sequence: TGTGCCAGCAGTTTCCTGCAAGGGGGCGACTATGGCTACACCTTC.

The chain carries TRBV9 and TRBJ2-2, with a possible D match to TRBD2 (7 bases). V shed 4 bases and J shed 5 bases, with 15 bases lying between them. The CDR3 consists of 15 residues. Germline assignment: CDR1 SGDLS and CDR2 YYNGEE. CDR3 nucleotides: TGTGCCAGCAGCATAACGGGGGGCGCGACCGGGGAGCTGTTTTTT. It encodes CASSITGGATGELFF.

A word on this clone: One junction end does not reproduce the germline sequence, and a read error may be involved. The same CDR3 also results from other DNA sequences found in this sample. This chain links TRBV4-2 with TRBJ2-1; 7 bases line up with TRBD1. The CDR3 has 17 amino acids. Germline V gene data show CDR1 as LGHNA and CDR2 as YNFKEQ. The CDR3 sequence is CASSQDPRTGSYNEQFF. The DNA for the CDR3 is TGTGCCAGCAGCCAAGACCCAAGGACAGGCTCCTACAACGAGCAGTTCTTC.

This clone was recorded once. The chain recombines TRBV4-1 with TRBJ1-6; tentatively, D is TRBD1 (6 bases). The CDR3 sequence is 15 residues long. Germline V gene lookup returns CDR1 MGHRA and CDR2 YSYEKL. Trimming stripped 4 bases from V and 5 bases from J, with 12 bases between. CDR3 region: CASSPEPGDNSPLHF. The CDR3 nucleotides are TGCGCCAGCAGCCCCGAGCCAGGGGATAATTCACCCCTCCACTTT.

The V call is TRBV7-2, the J call TRBJ2-1, with a possible D match to TRBD2 (6 bases). Looked up from germline, CDR1 is SGHTA and CDR2 is FQGNSA. CDR3 length: 14 residues. Deletions cut 5 bases from V and 7 bases from J, with 15 bases between. The CDR3 is CASSARRGGNEQFF. CDR3 sequence (DNA): TGTGCCAGCAGCGCCCGACGAGGAGGGAATGAGCAGTTCTTC.

The chain uses TRBV5-8 and TRBJ1-5; D is unclear. The CDR3 sequence is 13 residues long. The germline CDR1 and CDR2 sequences are SGHTS and YDEGEE. Trimming stripped 4 bases from V and 7 bases from J, with 12 bases between. The CDR3 loop reads CASSPAGRQPQHF. CDR3 nucleotide sequence: TGTGCCAGCAGCCCGGCCGGTCGGCAGCCCCAGCATTTT. Drawing the rest from reference TRBV5-8 and TRBJ1-5, the complete variable domain is EAGVTQSPTHLIKTRGQQATLRCSPISGHTSVYWYQQALGLGLQFLLWYDEGEERNRGNFPPRFSGRQFPNYSSELNVNALELEDSALYLCASSPAGRQPQHFGDGTRLSIL.